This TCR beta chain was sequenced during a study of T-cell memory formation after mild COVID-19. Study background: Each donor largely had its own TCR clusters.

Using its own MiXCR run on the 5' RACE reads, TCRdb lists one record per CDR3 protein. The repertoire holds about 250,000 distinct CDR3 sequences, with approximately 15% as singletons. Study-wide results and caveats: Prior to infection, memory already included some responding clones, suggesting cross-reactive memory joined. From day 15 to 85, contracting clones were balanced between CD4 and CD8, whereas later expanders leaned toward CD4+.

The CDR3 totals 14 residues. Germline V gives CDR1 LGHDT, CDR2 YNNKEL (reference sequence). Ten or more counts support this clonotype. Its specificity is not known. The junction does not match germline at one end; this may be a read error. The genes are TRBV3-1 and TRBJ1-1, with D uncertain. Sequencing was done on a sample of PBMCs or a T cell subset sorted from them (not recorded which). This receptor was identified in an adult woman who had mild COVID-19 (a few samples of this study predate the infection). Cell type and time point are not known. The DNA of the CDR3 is TGTGCCAGCACCCAACGGGGTCCAAACACTGAAGCTTTCTTT. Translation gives CASTQRGPNTEAFF. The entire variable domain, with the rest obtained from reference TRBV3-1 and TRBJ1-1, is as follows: DTAVSQTPKYLVTQMGNDKSIKCEQNLGHDTMYWYKQDSKKFLKIMFSYNNKELIINETVPNRFSPKSPDKAHLNLHINSLELGDSAVYFCASTQRGPNTEAFFGQGTRLTVV.